The 9 T cell receptor beta chains listed next were all sequenced from one sample in a study of blood T cell repertoires in COVID-19. Method: immunoSEQ multiplex PCR; TCRdb's copy keeps in-frame clones and lacks some. Of around 200,000 clones detected, 75% to 90% appear once; the ten largest clones hold roughly 1.2%. Specimen: PBMCs or T cells enriched from blood (not recorded which). The receptor set was obtained from a man aged 25-45 years who had recovered from COVID-19.

Only one count was recorded for this clone. The chain is built from TRBV28 and TRBJ1-4; D possibly corresponds to TRBD1 (6 bases). Per the germline V gene, CDR1 is MDHEN and CDR2 is SYDVKM. The CDR3 has 15 residues. V was clipped by 5 bases and J by 2 bases, with 12 bases between them. The CDR3 region is CASSTNGGTNEKLFF. CDR3 coding DNA: TGTGCCAGCAGTACCAATGGGGGCACTAATGAAAAACTGTTTTTT.

The chain uses TRBV29-1 and TRBJ2-5, with TRBD1 matching over 10 bases. The CDR3 consists of 14 residues. With 6 bases clipped from V and 0 bases from J, the junction kept 4 bases outside the gene matches. CDR1 and CDR2 (germline): SQVTM, ANQGSEA. The CDR3 reads CSVVGQGDQETQYF. CDR3 nucleotide sequence: TGCAGCGTGGTCGGACAGGGGGACCAAGAGACCCAGTACTTC.

The chain employs TRBV28 and TRBJ1-4, with 8 bases fitting TRBD1. The V gene end was trimmed by 6 bases and the J gene end by 5 bases; junction bases not matched to a gene: 5. The CDR3 runs 14 residues. CDR1 is MDHEN, CDR2 SYDVKM, per germline. The CDR3 DNA follows: TGTGCCAGCAGGATACAGGGGGGGAATGAAAAACTGTTTTTT. This translates into CASRIQGGNEKLFF.

This chain joins TRBV14 and TRBJ2-7; 13 bases map to TRBD2. Germline CDR1 and CDR2: SGHDN and FVKESK. V lost 6 bases, J lost 7 bases, and 15 bases stayed unmatched. This CDR3 has 17 amino acids. The CDR3 DNA follows: TGTGCCAGCAGTCCAAGGGGAAGGACTAGCGGGAGAGGAGAGCAGTACTTC. Its translation is CASSPRGRTSGRGEQYF.

V and J are TRBV5-5 and TRBJ1-2; no definite D call. Trimming cost V 9 bases and J 7 bases, with 13 bases left between them. The CDR3 loop spans 11 amino acids. CDR1 and CDR2 (germline): SGHKS, YYEKEE (reference sequence). This chain's CDR3 is CATENYGGYTF. As DNA, the CDR3 is TGTGCCACGGAGAACTATGGTGGCTACACCTTC.

The chain uses TRBV5-5 and TRBJ2-3; a possible D gene is TRBD2 (7 bases). The CDR3 sequence is 13 residues long. V was clipped by 4 bases and J by 9 bases, with 15 bases between them. Per germline, CDR1 SGHKS and CDR2 YYEKEE (reference sequence). The CDR3 region has the DNA TGTGCCAGCAGCGGGGGGGCCTTAGGGACGCAGTATTTT. Translated: CASSGGALGTQYF.

The rearrangement uses TRBV6-6 and TRBJ1-6; no clear D. Germline V gene sequence: CDR1 MNHNY, CDR2 SVGAGI (reference sequence). The V gene lost 6 bases and the J gene lost 7 bases, with 22 bases spanning the gap. The CDR3 contains 17 residues. In DNA, the CDR3 is TGTGCCAGCAGCCGAATTCCGGGATCAGTGAGGAATTCACCCCTCCACTTT. Its translation: CASSRIPGSVRNSPLHF.

In nucleotides, the CDR3 is TGTGCCAGCAGCTGGGCCGGGCCCCCAGGGGAGCAGTACTTC. Amino acid sequence: CASSWAGPPGEQYF. The genes are TRBV5-4 and TRBJ2-7, with a tentative D call TRBD1 (5 bases). Germline assignment: CDR1 SGHNT and CDR2 YYREEE (reference sequence). The CDR3 totals 14 residues. The ends were cut back, 3 bases at V and 7 bases at J, with 17 bases in the middle.

The J gene is TRBJ2-3, the V gene TRBV6-6, with 8 nucleotides matching TRBD1. The CDR3 length is 16 residues. Per the germline V gene, CDR1 is MNHNY and CDR2 is SVGAGI (reference sequence). Trimming took 5 bases from V and 3 from J; bases not matched to a gene: 10. The CDR3 coding sequence is TGTGCCAGCAGTCACCCGACAGGGGTGAAAACAGATACGCAGTATTTT. This gives the protein CASSHPTGVKTDTQYF.